This T cell receptor beta chain is from a study of CD8+ T cells in alopecia areata. Germline V gene data show CDR1 as SQVTM and CDR2 as ANQGSEA. The length of the CDR3 is 12 residues. Trimming took 6 bases from V and 2 from J, leaving 10 bases between them. Once RNA had been extracted, it was reverse transcribed into cDNA to act as the sequencing template. TCRdb's copy holds only in-frame clones and misses some; the assay was immunoSEQ multiplex PCR. The sample has about 160,000 clones; around 59% are singletons. Treatment indicated: oral pan-JAK inhibitor, 5-10 mg twice daily. The TCR originated in a human donor with alopecia areata. V and J are TRBV29-1 and TRBJ1-1, with D hard to call. The sequenced sample was CD4+ T cells sorted from blood, obtained at week 24, from a patient treated with tofacitinib. The CDR3, as DNA: TGCAGCGTGTCCCAGAGCAACACTGAAGCTTTCTTT. It codes for CSVSQSNTEAFF.